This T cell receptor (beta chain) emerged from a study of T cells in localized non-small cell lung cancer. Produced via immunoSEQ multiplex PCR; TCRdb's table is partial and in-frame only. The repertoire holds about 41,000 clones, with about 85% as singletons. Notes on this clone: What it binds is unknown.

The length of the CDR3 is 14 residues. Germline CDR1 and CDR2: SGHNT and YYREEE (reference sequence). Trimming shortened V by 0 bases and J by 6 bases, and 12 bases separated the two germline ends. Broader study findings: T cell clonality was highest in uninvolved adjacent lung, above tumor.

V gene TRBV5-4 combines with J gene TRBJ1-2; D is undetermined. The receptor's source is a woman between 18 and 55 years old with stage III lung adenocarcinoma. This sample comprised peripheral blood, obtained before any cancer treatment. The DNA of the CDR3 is TGTGCCAGCAGCTTGGTAGGCACCCCCCATGGCTACACCTTC. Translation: CASSLVGTPHGYTF.